This T cell receptor beta chain comes out of a study of OX40 agonist ivuxolimab in advanced cancers. Using immunoSEQ multiplex PCR, the repertoire was profiled, and TCRdb retains in-frame clones only, with some absent. The table includes more than 55,000 clones, over 70% detected once. V trimming: 5 bases; J trimming: 5 bases; junction bases outside the gene matches: 3. The CDR3 loop spans 13 amino acids. Per germline, CDR1 SGHAT and CDR2 FQNNGV. V and J are TRBV11-2 and TRBJ1-5; 7 bases are shared with TRBD1. The sequence was collected from an adult with an advanced solid tumor such as melanoma, head and neck, liver or kidney cancer. The material was CD4+ or CD8+ T cells sorted from blood, obtained in a trial of the OX40 agonist ivuxolimab. For the CDR3, the DNA is TGTGCCAGCAGCGCCGACAGGGATCAGCCCCAGCATTTT. Its translation: CASSADRDQPQHF. Full variable domain (outside the CDR3, taken from reference TRBV11-2 and TRBJ1-5): EAGVAQSPRYKIIEKRQSVAFWCNPISGHATLYWYQQILGQGPKLLIQFQNNGVVDDSQLPKDRFSAERLKGVDSTLKIQPAKLEDSAVYLCASSADRDQPQHFGDGTRLSIL.